The 30 T cell receptor beta chains below were found in one sample sequenced in a study of post-analysis software for immune sequencing data. Study results and caveats: Four or five TRBV segments were significantly more frequent in patients than in controls. TRBV5-6, TRBV5-1 and TRBV20-1 were among these segments.

These receptors' antigens are unknown. TCR beta cDNA libraries had unique molecular identifiers. TCRdb passed the PCR reads through MiXCR, listing each CDR3 protein once. The table lists more than 500,000 distinct CDR3 sequences, around a third of them singletons. Material for sequencing was blood. The receptors derive from a girl aged 2-17 years with multiple sclerosis.

This chain connects TRBV10-3 to TRBJ2-5, with a possible D match to TRBD2 (5 bases). This CDR3 spans 14 amino acids. Germline V lookup: CDR1 ENHRY, CDR2 SYGVKD. V was clipped by 1 base and J by 2 bases, with 8 bases between them. CDR3 in amino acids: CAISEFREQETQYF. CDR3 sequence (DNA): TGTGCCATCAGTGAGTTCCGGGAACAAGAGACCCAGTACTTC.

The chain employs TRBV5-6 and TRBJ2-5; TRBD2 might be the D (6 bases). The end of the DNA is better explained by TRBJ2-7, so the J call may be wrong. CDR3 length: 14 amino acids. Germline V gene sequence: CDR1 SGHDT, CDR2 YYEEEE. CDR3 protein: CASSFNGGDYEQYF. The CDR3 region has the DNA TGTGCCAGCAGCTTTAACGGGGGTGACTACGAGCAGTACTTC.

This chain connects TRBV3-1 to TRBJ1-1, with 7 nucleotides matching TRBD1. V lost 5 bases to trimming and J lost 12 bases; unmatched junction nucleotides: 9. Germline V CDR1 and CDR2: LGHDT, YNNKEL (reference sequence). This CDR3 has 12 residues. This CDR3 is CASSGRTGRPFF. The CDR3 DNA reads TGTGCCAGCAGCGGCAGGACAGGACGGCCTTTCTTT.

This rearrangement joins TRBV20-1 to TRBJ1-5; 11 bases line up with TRBD1. CDR1 and CDR2 (germline): DFQATT, SNEGSKA (reference sequence). The V and J ends lost 0 bases and 4 bases, in that order; junction bases with no gene match: 2. This CDR3 comprises 15 residues. CDR3 DNA sequence: TGCAGTGCTAGAGATGGGACAGGGGGGAATCAGCCCCAGCATTTT. Translating it yields CSARDGTGGNQPQHF.

CDR3 DNA: TGTGCCAGCAGCCAAGCCAACAGGGGGACCGAGCAGTACTTC. Protein sequence: CASSQANRGTEQYF. The chain uses TRBV3-1 and TRBJ2-7, with 8 bases aligning to TRBD1. The length of the CDR3 is 14 residues. Looked up from germline, CDR1 is LGHDT and CDR2 is YNNKEL (reference sequence). V lost 1 base to trimming and J lost 6 bases; unmatched junction nucleotides: 5.

J is TRBJ1-2 and V is TRBV2; unclear D gene. CDR1 is SNHLY and CDR2 is FYNNEI in the germline V gene. With 8 bases removed from V and 8 bases from J, the gap between germline ends came to 15 bases. CDR3 length: 12 amino acids. CDR3 nucleotides: TGTGCCAGCTTAGGTGGGCGCGTAGGCTACACCTTC. Protein sequence: CASLGGRVGYTF. The full variable domain, its missing parts supplied by reference TRBV2 and TRBJ1-2, is EPEVTQTPSHQVTQMGQEVILRCVPISNHLYFYWYRQILGQKVEFLVSFYNNEISEKSEIFDDQFSVERPDGSNFTLKIRSTKLEDSAMYFCASLGGRVGYTFGSGTRLTVV.

Only a few counts were recorded for this clonotype. V usage is TRBV20-1 and J usage is TRBJ2-5; 8 bases line up with TRBD2. Trimming removed 8 bases from V and 1 base from J; junction bases left unmatched: 6. This CDR3 region has 13 residues. CDR1 is DFQATT, CDR2 SNEGSKA, per germline (reference sequence). The CDR3, as DNA: TGCAGTATCGACGGGGGGGGCCAAGAGACCCAGTACTTC. This sequence encodes CSIDGGGQETQYF.

The chain is built from TRBV20-1 and TRBJ2-7; TRBD2 matches at 7 bases. Looked up from germline, CDR1 is DFQATT and CDR2 is SNEGSKA (reference sequence). The CDR3 runs to 18 residues. J was trimmed by 2 bases and V by 1 base; bases with no gene match: 17. The CDR3 region has the DNA TGCAGTGCTAGAGCCTACTATCCCAAGACTAGCCATGCCTACGAGCAGTACTTC. Its translation: CSARAYYPKTSHAYEQYF.

J is TRBJ1-2 and V is TRBV18; the D is unclear. Trimming left V 0 bases short and J 7 bases short, with 15 bases between. Germline lookup yields CDR1 KGHSH and CDR2 LQKENI. CDR3 length equals 15 residues. Written as DNA, the CDR3 is TGTGCCAGCTCACCACCGGCCCCTGCTCGGGGTGGCTACACCTTC. Amino acids: CASSPPAPARGGYTF.

This clonotype was seen just once. The rearrangement joins TRBV3-1 to TRBJ2-1; D remains unclear. The CDR3 totals 12 residues. Trimming pared 0 bases from V and 8 bases from J, leaving 5 bases between. Germline V gives CDR1 LGHDT, CDR2 YNNKEL (reference sequence). The CDR3 bases are TGTGCCAGCAGCCAAGATGTCGATGAGCAGTTCTTC. Residues: CASSQDVDEQFF.

The CDR3 nucleotides are TGCAGTGCTAGCGGGGGGGCGGGGGAGGCCCAGTACTTC. It specifies CSASGGAGEAQYF. The chain combines TRBV20-1 with TRBJ2-7; 8 bases are shared with TRBD2. The CDR3 length is 13 residues. From germline, CDR1 is DFQATT and CDR2 SNEGSKA (reference sequence). V shed 3 bases and J 10 bases; nucleotides not matched to a gene: 11.

This clonotype was picked up a small number of times. This sequence joins TRBV5-1 and TRBJ2-5, with D uncertain. Germline CDR1 reads SGHRS; CDR2 reads YFSETQ. Trimming took off 1 base at V and 2 bases at J, with 9 bases between the two ends. The CDR3 contains 14 residues. The CDR3 region is CASSLMVGQETQYF. The DNA for the CDR3 is TGCGCCAGCAGCTTGATGGTGGGACAAGAGACCCAGTACTTC.

This clonotype was counted a few times. The rearrangement joins TRBV20-1 to TRBJ1-2, with 8 positions matching TRBD1. Germline CDR1 reads DFQATT; CDR2 reads SNEGSKA (reference sequence). Losses at the gene ends were 7 bases for V and 10 bases for J; bases not matched to a gene: 5. This CDR3 region has 10 residues. CDR3 sequence (DNA): TGCAGTGGGGGGACAGGCTCCTACACCTTC. Its protein is CSGGTGSYTF.

V and J are TRBV28 and TRBJ1-1; 8 bases map to TRBD1. The V gene end was trimmed by 3 bases and the J gene end by 1 base; junction bases not matched to a gene: 4. The germline V gene has CDR1 MDHEN and CDR2 SYDVKM. The CDR3 has 15 amino acids. The CDR3 loop reads CASSFAGTGNTEAFF. The CDR3 coding sequence is TGTGCCAGCAGTTTCGCCGGGACAGGGAACACTGAAGCTTTCTTT.

This clonotype was found a few times. V usage is TRBV24-1 and J usage is TRBJ2-7, with 10 positions matching TRBD1. V shed 3 bases and J 2 bases; nucleotides not matched to a gene: 3. The CDR3 has 15 amino acids. CDR1 is KGHDR, CDR2 SFDVKD, per germline. CDR3 coding DNA: TGTGCCACCAGTGATCCCGGGACAGGGGCCTACGAGCAGTACTTC. Its protein is CATSDPGTGAYEQYF.

The chain joins TRBV15 to TRBJ2-7; a possible D gene is TRBD1 (6 bases). V lost 0 bases to trimming and J lost 0 bases, with 9 bases between them. Germline lookup yields CDR1 LNHNV and CDR2 YYDKDF (reference sequence). The CDR3 spans 15 residues. CDR3 region: CATSRDLDSSYEQYF. Here the CDR3 DNA reads TGTGCCACCAGCAGAGATTTGGACAGCTCCTACGAGCAGTACTTC. Based on the CDR3 plus reference TRBV15 and TRBJ2-7, the full variable domain is DAMVIQNPRYQVTQFGKPVTLSCSQTLNHNVMYWYQQKSSQAPKLLFHYYDKDFNNEADTPDNFQSRRPNTSFCFLDIRSPGLGDTAMYLCATSRDLDSSYEQYFGPGTRLTVT.

This clonotype was seen a few times. J is TRBJ2-7 and V is TRBV5-1; 9 nucleotides line up with TRBD2. The ends lost 6 bases at V and 5 bases at J; junction bases unmatched: 9. The germline V gene encodes CDR1 SGHRS and CDR2 YFSETQ. The CDR3 extends over 14 amino acids. CDR3 nucleotide sequence: TGCGCCAGCACCCCAAGCGGGGGGTTGAACGAGCAGTACTTC. Protein sequence: CASTPSGGLNEQYF.

J is TRBJ2-5 and V is TRBV3-1, with TRBD2 as a possible D gene (5 bases). The CDR3 is 15 residues long. V lost 3 bases, J lost 4 bases, and 15 bases lay in between. Germline V gene sequence: CDR1 LGHDT, CDR2 YNNKEL (reference sequence). The chain's CDR3 is CASSHRDRGLETQYF. The CDR3, as DNA: TGTGCCAGCAGCCACCGGGATCGGGGATTAGAGACCCAGTACTTC.

This clonotype was counted a few times. The rearrangement uses TRBV14 and TRBJ1-4; 9 bases fit TRBD1. Per germline, CDR1 SGHDN and CDR2 FVKESK. The CDR3 is 15 residues long. Trimming removed 4 bases from V and 3 bases from J; junction bases left unmatched: 3. CDR3 bases: TGTGCCAGCAGCCCGAGGACAGGGGCTAATGAAAAACTGTTTTTT. Protein product: CASSPRTGANEKLFF.

The sample holds a few counts of this clonotype. The chain employs TRBV5-6 and TRBJ2-1; tentatively, D is TRBD1 (5 bases). CDR1 is SGHDT, CDR2 YYEEEE, per germline. Trimming took 0 bases from V and 7 from J, leaving 8 bases between them. The CDR3 length is 13 residues. The CDR3 DNA reads as TGTGCCAGCAGCTTGGGTGACAGTAATGAGCAGTTCTTC. Translated: CASSLGDSNEQFF. Full variable domain (remainder filled in from reference TRBV5-6 and TRBJ2-1): DAGVTQSPTHLIKTRGQQVTLRCSPKSGHDTVSWYQQALGQGPQFIFQYYEEEERQRGNFPDRFSGHQFPNYSSELNVNALLLGDSALYLCASSLGDSNEQFFGPGTRLTVL.

V and J are TRBV12-3 or TRBV12-4 and TRBJ2-1; D gene uncertain. V lost 5 bases and J lost 9, with 11 bases in between. The CDR3 has 12 amino acids. The CDR3 loop reads CASSANPGEQFF. CDR3 sequence (DNA): TGTGCCAGCAGTGCCAACCCTGGTGAGCAGTTCTTC.

The J gene is TRBJ2-4, the V gene TRBV20-1; 9 nucleotides align to TRBD1. CDR1 is DFQATT and CDR2 is SNEGSKA in the germline V gene (reference sequence). This CDR3 comprises 19 residues. V dropped 5 bases and J dropped 1; count of bases not matched to a gene: 18. The DNA of the CDR3 is TGCAGTGCTCCCCGAGGGACAGGGAAGGGAGAGATGGCCAAAAACATTCAGTACTTC. It yields the protein CSAPRGTGKGEMAKNIQYF.

This clonotype was recorded a few times. This chain joins TRBV29-1 and TRBJ2-3; 7 nucleotides align to TRBD1. V shed 4 bases and J 5 bases; nucleotides not matched to a gene: 9. This CDR3 comprises 14 residues. Germline CDR1 SQVTM, CDR2 ANQGSEA. This chain's CDR3 is CSVARDSTGDTQYF. The CDR3 DNA sequence: TGCAGCGTTGCAAGGGACAGCACCGGAGATACGCAGTATTTT.

This chain links TRBV7-2 with TRBJ1-2, with D possibly TRBD1 on 6 matching bases. Trimming cost V 3 bases and J 4 bases, with 15 bases left between them. The CDR3 consists of 15 residues. Germline CDR1 SGHTA, CDR2 FQGNSA. The CDR3 DNA reads TGTGCCAGCAGCTTTACAGGGAAACGAGGCTATGGCTACACCTTC. Protein product: CASSFTGKRGYGYTF.

There are a few counts of this clonotype. The chain joins TRBV5-1 to TRBJ2-7; D might be TRBD1 (6 bases). Trimming took 5 bases from V and 1 from J, leaving 10 bases between them. Per the germline V gene, CDR1 is SGHRS and CDR2 is YFSETQ. The CDR3 consists of 13 residues. The CDR3 here is CASRTGTSYEQYF. The CDR3 region has the DNA TGCGCCAGCAGGACCGGGACATCCTACGAGCAGTACTTC.

A remark on this clonotype: The junction shows a germline mismatch at one end, possibly a read error. The rearrangement links TRBV14 to TRBJ2-3, with D possibly matching TRBD1 (5 bases). CDR3 length equals 13 residues. The germline CDR1 and CDR2 sequences are SGHDN and FVKESK. The CDR3 DNA is TGTGCCAGCAGCCAACCGAGCACAGGTACGCAGTATTTT. This gives the protein CASSQPSTGTQYF.

This clonotype has only a few counts. J is TRBJ2-5 and V is TRBV12-3 or TRBV12-4; D not resolved. V shed 5 bases and J shed 1 base, with 17 bases lying between them. CDR3 length equals 16 residues. The CDR3 bases are TGTGCCAGCAGTCCCGGTAATGTCTGGGGCCAAGAGACCCAGTACTTC. It specifies CASSPGNVWGQETQYF.

This chain uses TRBV12-3 or TRBV12-4 with TRBJ1-4, with D unclear. This CDR3 has 15 residues. Trimming shortened V by 5 bases and J by 7 bases, and 17 bases separated the two germline ends. The CDR3 is CASSLNGVGGEKLFF. The CDR3, as DNA: TGTGCCAGCAGTCTCAACGGTGTCGGCGGTGAAAAACTGTTTTTT.

A few counts support this clonotype. V and J are TRBV7-8 and TRBJ1-6; D unclear. CDR1 SGHVS and CDR2 FQNEAQ come from the germline V gene. V lost 4 bases and J 9 bases, leaving 16 bases between the germline ends. The CDR3 sequence is 15 residues long. CDR3 residues: CASSYETDRSSPLHF. The CDR3 coding sequence is TGTGCCAGCAGCTACGAGACCGATAGGAGTTCACCCCTCCACTTT.

This chain joins TRBV6-5 and TRBJ2-5; TRBD1 might be the D (5 bases). This CDR3 region has 19 residues. Trimming pared 5 bases from V and 5 bases from J, leaving 30 bases between. Germline V gene lookup returns CDR1 MNHEY and CDR2 SVGAGI. The CDR3 nucleotides are TGTGCCAGCAGTCCACTCGGTAGTTCGGCCTATCAGGGTCGGGAGACCCAGTACTTC. Protein sequence: CASSPLGSSAYQGRETQYF.